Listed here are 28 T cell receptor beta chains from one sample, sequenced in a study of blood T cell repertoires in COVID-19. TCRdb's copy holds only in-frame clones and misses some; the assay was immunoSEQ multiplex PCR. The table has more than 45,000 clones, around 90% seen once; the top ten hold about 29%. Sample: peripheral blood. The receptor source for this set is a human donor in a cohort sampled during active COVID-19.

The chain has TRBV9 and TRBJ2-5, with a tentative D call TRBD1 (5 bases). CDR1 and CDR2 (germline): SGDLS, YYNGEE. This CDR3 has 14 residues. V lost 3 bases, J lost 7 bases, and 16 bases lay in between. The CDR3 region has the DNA TGTGCCAGCAGCGAGAGCCGGGTCCAGGGGACCCAGTACTTC. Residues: CASSESRVQGTQYF.

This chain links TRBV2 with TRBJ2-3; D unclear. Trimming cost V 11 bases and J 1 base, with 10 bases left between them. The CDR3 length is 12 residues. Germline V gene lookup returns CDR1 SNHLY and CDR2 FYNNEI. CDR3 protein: CALITGTDTQYF. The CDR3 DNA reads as TGTGCCCTAATTACTGGCACAGATACGCAGTATTTT.

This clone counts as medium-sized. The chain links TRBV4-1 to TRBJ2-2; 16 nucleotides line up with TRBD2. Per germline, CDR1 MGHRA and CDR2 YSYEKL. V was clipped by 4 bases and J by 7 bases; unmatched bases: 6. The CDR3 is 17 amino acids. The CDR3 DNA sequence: TGCGCCAGCAGCCCGGGACTAGCGGGGGGGCCAGGCGGGGAGCTGTTTTTT. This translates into CASSPGLAGGPGGELFF.

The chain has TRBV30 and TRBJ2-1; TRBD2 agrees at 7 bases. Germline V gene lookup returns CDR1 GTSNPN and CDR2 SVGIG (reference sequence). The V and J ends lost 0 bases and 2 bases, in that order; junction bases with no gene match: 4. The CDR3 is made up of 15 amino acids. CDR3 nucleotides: TGTGCCTGGAGTGTTTCTAGCGGAACCTACAATGAGCAGTTCTTC. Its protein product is CAWSVSSGTYNEQFF.

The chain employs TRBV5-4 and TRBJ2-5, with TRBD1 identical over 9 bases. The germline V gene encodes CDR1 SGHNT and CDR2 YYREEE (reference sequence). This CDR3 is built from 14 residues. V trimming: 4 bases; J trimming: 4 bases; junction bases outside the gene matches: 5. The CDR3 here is CASSRDRAGETQYF. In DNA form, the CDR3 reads TGTGCCAGCAGCCGGGACAGGGCAGGAGAGACCCAGTACTTC.

CDR3 residues: CASSHGDRYYGYTF. The CDR3 DNA is TGCGCCAGCAGCCACGGGGACAGATACTATGGCTACACCTTC. The chain is built from TRBV5-1 and TRBJ1-2; 7 bases are shared with TRBD1. CDR1 and CDR2 (germline): SGHRS, YFSETQ. This CDR3 is 14 amino acids long. V gave up 4 bases and J gave up 3 bases; unmatched junction bases: 6.

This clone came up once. CDR3 nucleotides: TGTGCCAGTAGAGGAGGGGAGGGTCAGCCCCAGCATTTT. This sequence encodes CASRGGEGQPQHF. The chain employs TRBV19 and TRBJ1-5; maybe TRBD1 (5 bases). The CDR3 is made up of 13 amino acids. Trimming left V 6 bases short and J 6 bases short, with 12 bases between. Germline lookup yields CDR1 LNHDA and CDR2 SQIVND (reference sequence).

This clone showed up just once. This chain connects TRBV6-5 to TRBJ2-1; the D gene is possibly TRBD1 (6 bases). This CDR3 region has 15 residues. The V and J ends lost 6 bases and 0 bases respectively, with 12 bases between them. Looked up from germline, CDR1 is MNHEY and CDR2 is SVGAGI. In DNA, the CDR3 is TGTGCCAGCAGCGGACAGTCCGGCTCCTACAATGAGCAGTTCTTC. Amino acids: CASSGQSGSYNEQFF.

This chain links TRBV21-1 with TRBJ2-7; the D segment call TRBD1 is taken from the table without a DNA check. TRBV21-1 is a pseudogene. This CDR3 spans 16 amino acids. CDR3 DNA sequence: TGTGCCAGCAGCATTCTAAAGGGGACATTGTCCTACGAGCAGTACGTC. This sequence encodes CASSILKGTLSYEQYV.

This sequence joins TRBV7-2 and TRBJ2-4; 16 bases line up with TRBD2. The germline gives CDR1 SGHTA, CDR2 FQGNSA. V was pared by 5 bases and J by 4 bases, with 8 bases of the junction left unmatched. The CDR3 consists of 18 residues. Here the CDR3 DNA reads TGTGCCAGCAGCGGGCCGGGACTAGCGGGAGGGCAAAAAAACATTCAGTACTTC. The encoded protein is CASSGPGLAGGQKNIQYF.

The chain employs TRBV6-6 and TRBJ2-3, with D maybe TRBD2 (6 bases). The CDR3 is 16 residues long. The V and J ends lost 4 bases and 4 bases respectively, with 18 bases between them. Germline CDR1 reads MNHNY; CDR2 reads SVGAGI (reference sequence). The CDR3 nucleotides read TGTGCCAGCAGTTCCCACGTGGGAGGCAGTCCAGATACGCAGTATTTT. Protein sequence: CASSSHVGGSPDTQYF.

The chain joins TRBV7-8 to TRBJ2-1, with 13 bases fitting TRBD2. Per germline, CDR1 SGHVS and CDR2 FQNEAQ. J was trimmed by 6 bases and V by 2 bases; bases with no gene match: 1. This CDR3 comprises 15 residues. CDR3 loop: CASSLTSGGANEQFF. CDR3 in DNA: TGTGCCAGCAGCTTAACTAGCGGGGGGGCCAATGAGCAGTTCTTC.

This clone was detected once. The CDR3 sequence is CAIERQGGEKLFF. For the CDR3, the DNA is TGTGCCATCGAGCGGCAGGGAGGAGAAAAACTGTTTTTT. The rearrangement uses TRBV6-5 and TRBJ1-4; tentatively, D is TRBD1 (5 bases). Germline V gene sequence: CDR1 MNHEY, CDR2 SVGAGI. The CDR3 contains 13 residues. Trimming cost V 10 bases and J 8 bases, with 17 bases left between them.

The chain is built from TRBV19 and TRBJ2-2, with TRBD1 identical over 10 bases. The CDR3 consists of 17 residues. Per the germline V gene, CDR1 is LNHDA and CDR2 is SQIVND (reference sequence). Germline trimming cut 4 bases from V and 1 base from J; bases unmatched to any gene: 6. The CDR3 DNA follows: TGTGCCAGTAGTAGCGCGACAGGGGGCGGGAACACCGGGGAGCTGTTTTTT. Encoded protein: CASSSATGGGNTGELFF.

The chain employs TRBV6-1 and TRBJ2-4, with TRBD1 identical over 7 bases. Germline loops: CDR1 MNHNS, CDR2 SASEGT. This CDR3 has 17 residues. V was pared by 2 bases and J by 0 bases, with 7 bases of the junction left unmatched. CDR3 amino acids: CASSERGQLLAKNIQYF. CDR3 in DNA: TGTGCCAGCAGTGAAAGGGGGCAGCTTCTAGCCAAAAACATTCAGTACTTC.

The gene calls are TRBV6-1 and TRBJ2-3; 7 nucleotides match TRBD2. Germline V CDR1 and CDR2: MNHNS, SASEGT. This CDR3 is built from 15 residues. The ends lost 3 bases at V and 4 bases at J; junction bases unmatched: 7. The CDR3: CASSERRGGSDTQYF. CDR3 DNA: TGTGCCAGCAGTGAGCGTCGCGGGGGTTCAGATACGCAGTATTTT.

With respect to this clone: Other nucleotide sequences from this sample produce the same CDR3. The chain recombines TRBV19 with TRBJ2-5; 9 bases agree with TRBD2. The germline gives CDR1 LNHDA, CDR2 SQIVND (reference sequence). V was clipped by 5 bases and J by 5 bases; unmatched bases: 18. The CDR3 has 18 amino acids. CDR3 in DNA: TGTGCCAGTAGTTTTCTCGGGGGTCGCGGGAGGGCCGGGGAGACCCAGTACTTC. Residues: CASSFLGGRGRAGETQYF.

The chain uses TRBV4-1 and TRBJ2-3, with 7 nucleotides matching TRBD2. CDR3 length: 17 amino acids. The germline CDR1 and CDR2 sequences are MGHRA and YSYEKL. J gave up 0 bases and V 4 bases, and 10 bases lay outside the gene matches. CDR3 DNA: TGCGCCAGCAGCCCATATCTTGCGGGAGCTAGCACAGATACGCAGTATTTT. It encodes CASSPYLAGASTDTQYF.

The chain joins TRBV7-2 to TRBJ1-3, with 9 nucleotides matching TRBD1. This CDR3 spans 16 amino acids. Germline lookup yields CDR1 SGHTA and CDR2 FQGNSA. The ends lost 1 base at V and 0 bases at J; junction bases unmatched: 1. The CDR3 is CASSLGDRVSGNTIYF. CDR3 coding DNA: TGTGCCAGCAGCTTAGGGGACAGGGTCTCTGGAAACACCATATATTTT.

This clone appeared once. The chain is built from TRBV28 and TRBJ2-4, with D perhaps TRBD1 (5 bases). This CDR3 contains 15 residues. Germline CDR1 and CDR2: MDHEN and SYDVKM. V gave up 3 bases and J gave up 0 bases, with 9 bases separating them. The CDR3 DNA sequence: TGTGCCAGCAGTTTGGGTGGGGCAGCCAAAAACATTCAGTACTTC. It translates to CASSLGGAAKNIQYF. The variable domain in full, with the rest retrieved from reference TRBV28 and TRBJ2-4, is DVKVTQSSRYLVKRTGEKVFLECVQDMDHENMFWYRQDPGLGLRLIYFSYDVKMKEKGDIPEGYSVSREKKERFSLILESASTNQTSMYLCASSLGGAAKNIQYFGAGTRLSVL.

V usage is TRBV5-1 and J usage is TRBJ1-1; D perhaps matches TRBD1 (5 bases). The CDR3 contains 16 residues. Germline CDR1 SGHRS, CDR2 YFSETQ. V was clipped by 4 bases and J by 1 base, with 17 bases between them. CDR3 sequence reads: CASSRLGMGGNTEAFF. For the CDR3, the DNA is TGCGCCAGCAGCCGTCTGGGGATGGGGGGGAACACTGAAGCTTTCTTT.

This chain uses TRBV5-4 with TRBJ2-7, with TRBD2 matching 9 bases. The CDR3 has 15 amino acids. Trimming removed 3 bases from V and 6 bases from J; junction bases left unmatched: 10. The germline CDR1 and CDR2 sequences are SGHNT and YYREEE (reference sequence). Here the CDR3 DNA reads TGTGCCAGCAGCTCAGACGGCGCGGGAGGGCGCGAGCAGTACGTC. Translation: CASSSDGAGGREQYV.

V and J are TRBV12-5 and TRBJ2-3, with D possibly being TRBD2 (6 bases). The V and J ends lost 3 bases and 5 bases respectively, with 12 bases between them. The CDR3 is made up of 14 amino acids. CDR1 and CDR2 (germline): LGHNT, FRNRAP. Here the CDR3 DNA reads TGTGCTAGTGGTTTAACGGGAGAGGGAGATACGCAGTATTTT. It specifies CASGLTGEGDTQYF.

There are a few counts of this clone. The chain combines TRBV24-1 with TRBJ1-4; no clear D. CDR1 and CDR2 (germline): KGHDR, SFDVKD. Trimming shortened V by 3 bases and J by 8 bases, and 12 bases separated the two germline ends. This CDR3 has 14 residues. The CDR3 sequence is CATSDGQIGEKLFF. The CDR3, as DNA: TGTGCCACCAGTGATGGGCAGATAGGAGAAAAACTGTTTTTT.

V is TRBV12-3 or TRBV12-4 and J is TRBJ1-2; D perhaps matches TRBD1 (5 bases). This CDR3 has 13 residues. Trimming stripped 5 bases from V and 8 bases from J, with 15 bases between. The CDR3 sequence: CASSILQGIGYTF. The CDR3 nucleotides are TGTGCCAGCAGTATCCTCCAGGGCATCGGCTACACCTTC.

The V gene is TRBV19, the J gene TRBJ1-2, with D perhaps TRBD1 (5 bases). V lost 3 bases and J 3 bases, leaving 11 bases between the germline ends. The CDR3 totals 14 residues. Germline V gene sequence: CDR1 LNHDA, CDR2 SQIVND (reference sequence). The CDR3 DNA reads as TGTGCCAGTAGTATTTATGACAGCGACTATGGCTACACCTTC. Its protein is CASSIYDSDYGYTF.

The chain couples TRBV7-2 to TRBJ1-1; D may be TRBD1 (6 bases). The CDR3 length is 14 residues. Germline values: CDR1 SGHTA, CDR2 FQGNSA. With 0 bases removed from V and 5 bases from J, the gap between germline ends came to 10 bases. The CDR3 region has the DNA TGTGCCAGCAGCTTAGCGAGGGGGGGGACTGAAGCTTTCTTT. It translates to CASSLARGGTEAFF.

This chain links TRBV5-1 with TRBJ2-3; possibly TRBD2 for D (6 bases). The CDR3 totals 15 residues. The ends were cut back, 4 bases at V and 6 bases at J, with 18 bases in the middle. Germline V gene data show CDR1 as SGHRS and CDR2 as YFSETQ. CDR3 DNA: TGCGCCAGCAGCCAGATAACCGGGACTTACGATACGCAGTATTTT. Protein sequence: CASSQITGTYDTQYF. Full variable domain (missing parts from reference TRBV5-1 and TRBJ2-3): KAGVTQTPRYLIKTRGQQVTLSCSPISGHRSVSWYQQTPGQGLQFLFEYFSETQRNKGNFPGRFSGRQFSNSRSEMNVSTLELGDSALYLCASSQITGTYDTQYFGPGTRLTVL.